The clone carrying this T cell receptor beta chain was recorded at least ten times. This CDR3 is 14 amino acids long. Germline assignment: CDR1 SQVTM and CDR2 ANQGSEA. V was trimmed by 7 bases and J by 4 bases, leaving 18 bases between them. The sample is drawn from a study of T-cell reconstitution after alpha-beta-depleted transplantation in children. As it was prepared, the TCRbeta library received unique molecular identifiers. MiXCR, run by TCRdb on the PCR reads, gives a single entry per CDR3 protein. Of some 300,000 distinct CDR3 sequences listed, under 13% were seen once; the top ten hold approximately 2.3%.

The V and J genes are TRBV29-1 and TRBJ2-3; D may be TRBD2 (6 bases). The clonotype originates from a human donor who donated a stem cell graft to a child with acute lymphoblastic leukemia. The input for sequencing was PBMCs from the stem cell graft donor, taken from the stem cell graft. The CDR3 DNA is TGCAGCGCCGATTCGGGGGATTTTGCAGATACGCAGTATTTT. Its protein is CSADSGDFADTQYF.